One and the same sample provided the 7 T cell receptor beta chains below, sequenced in a study of T cell responses to AZD1222 COVID-19 vaccine. Sequenced by immunoSEQ multiplex PCR; TCRdb stores in-frame clones only, minus some. The sample lists roughly 120,000 clones, approximately 89% occurring once. The material sequenced was peripheral blood, taken on day 0 of AZD1222 vaccination. The receptors here all came from an adult in good health.

The chain employs TRBV6-5 and TRBJ2-1; 8 nucleotides line up with TRBD2. The CDR3 has 14 amino acids. Germline lookup yields CDR1 MNHEY and CDR2 SVGAGI. The J segment lost 9 bases and the V segment lost 6 bases, leaving 10 bases of the junction unmatched. The CDR3 sequence: CASRRGTSNPEQFF. CDR3 sequence (DNA): TGTGCCAGCAGACGCGGGACTAGTAACCCTGAGCAGTTCTTC.

The chain is built from TRBV19 and TRBJ1-5; TRBD1 is a possible D gene (5 bases). CDR1 is LNHDA, CDR2 SQIVND, per germline (reference sequence). Trimming cost V 3 bases and J 7 bases, with 10 bases left between them. This CDR3 contains 13 residues. The CDR3 region has the DNA TGTGCCAGTAGTATTCAGGGTCGACAGCCCCAGCATTTT. Residues: CASSIQGRQPQHF.

This chain uses TRBV9 with TRBJ2-7; D may correspond to TRBD1 or TRBD2 (5 bases each). Germline assignment: CDR1 SGDLS and CDR2 YYNGEE. CDR3 length: 14 amino acids. Trimming cost V 1 base and J 1 base, with 9 bases left between them. DNA of the CDR3: TGTGCCAGCAGCGTAACCTGGGGGTCCTACGAGCAGTACTTC. Translation gives CASSVTWGSYEQYF. Complete variable domain (other parts from reference TRBV9 and TRBJ2-7): DSGVTQTPKHLITATGQRVTLRCSPRSGDLSVYWYQQSLDQGLQFLIQYYNGEERAKGNILERFSAQQFPDLHSELNLSSLELGDSALYFCASSVTWGSYEQYFGPGTRLTVT.

In this sample, this clone turned up many times. V gene TRBV5-4 combines with J gene TRBJ1-4; tentatively, D is TRBD1 (5 bases). The CDR3 contains 13 residues. Trimming removed 0 bases at V and 7 bases at J, with 7 bases between. Germline values: CDR1 SGHNT, CDR2 YYREEE (reference sequence). In nucleotides, the CDR3 is TGTGCCAGCAGCTTGGCGGGGACTGAAAAACTGTTTTTT. Its protein product is CASSLAGTEKLFF.

CDR3 DNA sequence: TGTGCCAGCTTGACAGGGGGGCGATCTGGAAACACCATATATTTT. The encoded protein is CASLTGGRSGNTIYF. The chain carries TRBV18 and TRBJ1-3; 9 positions agree with TRBD1. This CDR3 has 15 residues. The ends lost 7 bases at V and 1 base at J; junction bases unmatched: 5. Germline V gene lookup returns CDR1 KGHSH and CDR2 LQKENI.

The chain recombines TRBV6-2 or TRBV6-3 with TRBJ1-6, with a possible D match to TRBD1 (6 bases). V was shortened by 5 bases and J by 6 bases, with 11 bases between the two germline ends. Per the germline V gene, CDR1 is MNHEY and CDR2 is SVGEGT. This CDR3 comprises 14 residues. CDR3 DNA: TGTGCCAGCAGTGATGACAGGTTTAATTCACCCCTCCACTTT. Protein product: CASSDDRFNSPLHF.

The chain combines TRBV7-9 with TRBJ2-1; no reliable D call. V lost 1 base and J 7 bases, leaving 8 bases between the germline ends. The germline V gene has CDR1 SEHNR and CDR2 FQNEAQ (reference sequence). The CDR3 is 13 amino acids. The CDR3 reads CASSLEVGNEQFF. Written as DNA, the CDR3 is TGTGCCAGCAGCTTAGAGGTGGGGAATGAGCAGTTCTTC.